These 20 T cell receptor beta chains were all obtained from the same sample, sequenced in a study of cytomegalovirus exposure and HLA in healthy donors (dated 2017 in TCRdb). Library preparation was by the immunoSEQ multiplex PCR assay. For the multiplex PCR, a mixture combining 60 forward primers for TCR Vbeta segments and 13 reverse primers for TCR Jbeta segments was used. Imported from immuneACCESS, the table was reduced by TCRdb to in-frame sequences with V and J called. These copies leave out some clones; in studies compared against another copy, an unresolved V gene accounts for under half, and the cause of the remainder is not known. The sample has some 180,000 clones on record. The biggest ten clones account for about 6% of the sample. The specimen sequenced was PBMCs. These receptors all stem from a man aged 30-40 years in good health and CMV-seronegative.

V is TRBV4-2 and J is TRBJ2-1; 9 nucleotides agree with TRBD1. This CDR3 has 15 amino acids. The J segment lost 8 bases and the V segment lost 2 bases, leaving 7 bases of the junction unmatched. Germline assignment: CDR1 LGHNA and CDR2 YNFKEQ. In DNA, the CDR3 is TGTGCCAGCAGCCAACAAGTACAGGGGGCATATGAGCAGTTCTTC. Its protein product is CASSQQVQGAYEQFF.

V usage is TRBV4-2 and J usage is TRBJ1-1, with D unclear. Germline V gene data show CDR1 as LGHNA and CDR2 as YNFKEQ. CDR3 length: 13 residues. The germline V and J ends were trimmed by 4 bases and 4 bases, with 10 bases remaining between them. The CDR3 reads CASSPTPSTEAFF. DNA for the CDR3: TGTGCCAGCAGCCCAACCCCGAGCACTGAAGCTTTCTTT.

The rearrangement joins TRBV28 to TRBJ2-1, with D unresolved. The CDR3 totals 15 residues. Trimming removed 3 bases at V and 4 bases at J, with 13 bases between. Germline V gene sequence: CDR1 MDHEN, CDR2 SYDVKM. CDR3 in amino acids: CASSFWQFSYNEQFF. In nucleotides, the CDR3 is TGTGCCAGCAGTTTTTGGCAGTTCTCGTACAATGAGCAGTTCTTC.

CDR3 in amino acids: CASSLVATGETQYF. The CDR3 DNA reads as TGTGCCAGCAGCTTAGTTGCGACAGGGGAGACCCAGTACTTC. The genes are TRBV7-2 and TRBJ2-5, with 7 bases matching TRBD1. Germline loops: CDR1 SGHTA, CDR2 FQGNSA. Trimming cost V 1 base and J 5 bases; bases outside gene matches: 4. This CDR3 is 14 amino acids long.

V gene TRBV10-3 combines with J gene TRBJ2-1, with 12 bases aligning to TRBD1. This CDR3 region has 17 residues. Germline CDR1 and CDR2: ENHRY and SYGVKD. Trimming cost V 5 bases and J 8 bases; bases outside gene matches: 13. The CDR3 region has the DNA TGTGCCATCAGTCAGGCCCAGCGCGGGACAGGGGGCGATGAGCAGTTCTTC. Translated, it gives CAISQAQRGTGGDEQFF.

V and J are TRBV7-2 and TRBJ2-6; D uncertain. The germline V gene has CDR1 SGHTA and CDR2 FQGNSA. The CDR3 covers 11 residues. Trimming shortened V by 5 bases and J by 10 bases, and 6 bases separated the two germline ends. The CDR3 protein is CASSPQNVLTF. The DNA of the CDR3 is TGTGCCAGCAGCCCCCAAAACGTCCTGACTTTC.

The rearrangement links TRBV5-1 to TRBJ2-1, with 10 bases lining up with TRBD2. The CDR3 length is 17 residues. Per germline, CDR1 SGHRS and CDR2 YFSETQ. The V and J ends lost 0 bases and 3 bases, in that order; junction bases with no gene match: 6. CDR3 sequence (DNA): TGCGCCAGCAGCTTGGCCCCCCCTAGCGGGAGCTACAATGAGCAGTTCTTC. Its protein product is CASSLAPPSGSYNEQFF.

The V and J genes are TRBV11-2 and TRBJ2-7; D is uncertain. V lost 5 bases and J lost 6, with 14 bases in between. CDR3 length: 13 amino acids. Germline CDR1 reads SGHAT; CDR2 reads FQNNGV. CDR3 nucleotide sequence: TGTGCCAGCAGCCCCCCCCGAGGTACCGAGCAGTACTTC. As protein: CASSPPRGTEQYF. Full variable domain (rest looked up from reference TRBV11-2 and TRBJ2-7): EAGVAQSPRYKIIEKRQSVAFWCNPISGHATLYWYQQILGQGPKLLIQFQNNGVVDDSQLPKDRFSAERLKGVDSTLKIQPAKLEDSAVYLCASSPPRGTEQYFGPGTRLTVT.

V usage is TRBV27 and J usage is TRBJ2-1; D remains ambiguous. CDR3 length: 13 residues. CDR1 MNHEY and CDR2 SMNVEV come from the germline V gene (reference sequence). V lost 5 bases and J lost 7, with 12 bases in between. CDR3 sequence (DNA): TGTGCCAGCAGTACCCCAGGCCGGAATGAGCAGTTCTTC. The encoded protein is CASSTPGRNEQFF.

The rearrangement links TRBV27 to TRBJ2-1, with 9 bases identical to TRBD1. Unmatched junction bases numbered 17, after V lost 6 bases and J lost 8 bases. Germline CDR1 reads MNHEY; CDR2 reads SMNVEV (reference sequence). The CDR3 is made up of 17 amino acids. CDR3 residues: CASSLPPPGQGRDEQFF. The CDR3 DNA sequence: TGTGCCAGCAGCCTACCACCCCCGGGACAGGGTAGGGATGAGCAGTTCTTC.

This chain connects TRBV5-1 to TRBJ1-1, with TRBD1 as a possible D gene (5 bases). The CDR3 sequence is 13 residues long. Germline values: CDR1 SGHRS, CDR2 YFSETQ. Trimming pared 6 bases from V and 0 bases from J, leaving 9 bases between. The CDR3 nucleotides are TGCGCCAGCAAGGACAAGATGAACACTGAAGCTTTCTTT. Its translation: CASKDKMNTEAFF.

The chain links TRBV5-6 to TRBJ2-2; D is perhaps TRBD1 (5 bases). Germline V gene lookup returns CDR1 SGHDT and CDR2 YYEEEE. This CDR3 has 17 amino acids. The V gene lost 0 bases and the J gene lost 10 bases, with 22 bases spanning the gap. The CDR3 spells CASSLGQFQTYKLELFF. The CDR3, as DNA: TGTGCCAGCAGCTTGGGACAGTTCCAGACCTACAAGTTGGAGCTGTTTTTT.

This chain connects TRBV27 to TRBJ1-5, with D possibly matching TRBD1 (6 bases). Germline V gives CDR1 MNHEY, CDR2 SMNVEV (reference sequence). The CDR3 spans 14 residues. Between the trimmed V and J ends, which lost 6 bases and 4 bases, there was a span of 13 bases. As DNA, the CDR3 is TGTGCCAGCAGCCTACTCAGGGGTAATCAGCCCCAGCATTTT. It specifies CASSLLRGNQPQHF.

This chain links TRBV19 with TRBJ2-5, with 10 bases lining up with TRBD2. CDR1 and CDR2 (germline): LNHDA, SQIVND (reference sequence). J gave up 5 bases and V 3 bases, and 9 bases lay outside the gene matches. CDR3 length: 16 residues. CDR3 DNA sequence: TGTGCCAGTAGTATTAAGAGCGGGGGGGCAGGGGAGACCCAGTACTTC. Amino acid sequence: CASSIKSGGAGETQYF.

V usage is TRBV5-1 and J usage is TRBJ1-6; D ambiguous. CDR1 and CDR2 from the germline V gene are SGHRS and YFSETQ. The CDR3 has 17 amino acids. The germline V and J ends were trimmed by 0 bases and 5 bases, with 15 bases remaining between them. CDR3 sequence reads: CASSLAALGQDNSPLHF. For the CDR3, the DNA is TGCGCCAGCAGCTTGGCCGCTTTGGGCCAGGATAATTCACCCCTCCACTTT.

V usage is TRBV6-1 and J usage is TRBJ1-1; D perhaps matches TRBD1 (5 bases). CDR3 length: 14 residues. V was pared by 6 bases and J by 4 bases, with 15 bases between. The germline V gene encodes CDR1 MNHNS and CDR2 SASEGT. The chain's CDR3 is CASRSGGVRTEAFF. The DNA of the CDR3 is TGTGCCAGCAGGTCAGGAGGGGTGCGCACTGAAGCTTTCTTT.

This chain links TRBV6-6 with TRBJ2-3; D might be TRBD2 (5 bases). V was shortened by 6 bases and J by 5 bases, with 15 bases between the two germline ends. Germline V lookup: CDR1 MNHNY, CDR2 SVGAGI (reference sequence). The CDR3 extends over 14 amino acids. The CDR3 spells CASSQRLHGDTQYF. The CDR3, as DNA: TGTGCCAGCAGCCAGCGGCTACATGGAGATACGCAGTATTTT.

The V and J genes are TRBV6-1 and TRBJ1-4; possibly TRBD1 for D (5 bases). CDR3 length: 14 residues. V was shortened by 8 bases and J by 3 bases, with 13 bases between the two germline ends. Per germline, CDR1 MNHNS and CDR2 SASEGT. CDR3 protein: CASGWDFANEKLFF. Here the CDR3 DNA reads TGTGCCAGCGGATGGGACTTTGCTAATGAAAAACTGTTTTTT.

The chain combines TRBV19 with TRBJ2-4, with D unresolved. V gave up 0 bases and J gave up 0 bases, with 12 bases separating them. The germline V gene has CDR1 LNHDA and CDR2 SQIVND (reference sequence). The CDR3 runs 17 residues. CDR3 DNA sequence: TGTGCCAGTAGTATAGATCTTCAGGTACTAGCCAAAAACATTCAGTACTTC. Translated: CASSIDLQVLAKNIQYF.

The chain has TRBV5-4 and TRBJ2-1; TRBD2 matches 14 bases. The trim removed 0 bases at V and 2 bases at J, leaving 1 base unmatched. The germline V gene encodes CDR1 SGHNT and CDR2 YYREEE (reference sequence). CDR3 length: 17 residues. The CDR3 here is CASSLGTSGGPYNEQFF. The CDR3 coding sequence is TGTGCCAGCAGCTTGGGGACTAGCGGGGGGCCCTACAATGAGCAGTTCTTC.